Sequencing of this T cell receptor (beta chain) was carried out in a study of blood T cell repertoires in COVID-19. Repertoires were generated with immunoSEQ multiplex PCR, while TCRdb's copy carries only in-frame clones and drops some. The sample includes 140,000 to 150,000 clones, under 90% of them seen just once. There are 13 residues in the CDR3. Trimming removed 6 bases from V and 10 bases from J, with 13 bases in between. The germline gives CDR1 KGHSH, CDR2 LQKENI. The chain recombines TRBV18 with TRBJ1-6; D is uncertain. The receptor was isolated from a human donor in a cohort sampled during active COVID-19. Sequenced sample: peripheral blood. The CDR3 coding sequence is TGTGCCAGCTCCGGGAGGGAGGAGTCACCCCTCCACTTT. Its protein product is CASSGREESPLHF.